The 3 T cell receptor beta chains reported below all come from one sample, sequenced in a study of cytomegalovirus exposure and HLA in healthy donors (dated by TCRdb to the late 2010s). The library came from the immunoSEQ multiplex PCR assay. For the multiplex PCR, a mixture combining 60 forward primers for TCR Vbeta segments and 13 reverse primers for TCR Jbeta segments was used. The table was pulled from immuneACCESS by TCRdb, which kept in-frame rearrangements only. Such tables lose some clones; where checked, under half of the loss comes from unresolved V genes, and the rest has no known cause. This sample has roughly 120,000 clones in its table, and 9.5% of those were observed once. The ten largest clonotypes hold approximately 3% of the sample. Sequencing input: PBMCs. All receptors derive from a man aged 25 to 40 in good health and CMV-seronegative.

The chain recombines TRBV6-5 with TRBJ1-2, with no clear D. Germline CDR1 is MNHEY and CDR2 is SVGAGI. V dropped 0 bases and J dropped 4 bases, with 9 bases sitting between them. This CDR3 has 14 residues. In DNA form, the CDR3 reads TGTGCCAGCAGTTACTCCCCGGCGGGCTATGGCTACACCTTC. Translation gives CASSYSPAGYGYTF.

This clone was observed a few times. The J gene is TRBJ2-2, the V gene TRBV4-3; 8 bases align to TRBD1. CDR1 is LGHNA, CDR2 YSLEER, per germline. The CDR3 totals 14 residues. J was trimmed by 6 bases and V by 1 base; bases with no gene match: 1. The CDR3 DNA reads TGCGCCAGCAGCCAAGGACAGGGGTCCGGGGAGCTGTTTTTT. Amino acid sequence: CASSQGQGSGELFF.

This chain links TRBV10-3 with TRBJ2-7, with 9 bases fitting TRBD1. V lost 0 bases and J lost 2; bases outside the gene matches: 5. The V gene's germline CDR1 is ENHRY and CDR2 SYGVKD. This CDR3 region has 16 residues. The CDR3 reads CAISESRGTGTYEQYF. The CDR3 coding sequence is TGTGCCATCAGTGAGTCACGCGGGACAGGGACCTACGAGCAGTACTTC.